This T cell receptor beta chain was retrieved from a study of blood T cell repertoires in COVID-19. Study summary: Spain, Italy and the United States supplied samples that represented acute and convalescent COVID-19.

Participant reports of clinical history set cohort assignment. Two negative PCRs, clearance, or symptom resolution were required of recovered Cohort 3 donors. In the authors' workflow: Reference gene primer amplification in the assay estimated nucleated cell counts. Only in-frame clones appear in the TCRdb table, and some are missing; sequencing was by immunoSEQ multiplex PCR. V and J calls plus clone size are reproduced from that table; the DNA served to infer D and trimming. The sample lists 300,000 or so clones, less than 90% occurring once. Material for sequencing was PBMCs or T cells enriched from blood (not recorded which). This sequence was found in a woman aged 25 to 45 who had recovered from COVID-19.

The CDR3, as DNA: TGTGCCAGCAGCGCCCAGACTAGCGGGGGGGCGGGACAAGAGACCCAGTACTTC. Its translation is CASSAQTSGGAGQETQYF. The V and J genes are TRBV7-6 and TRBJ2-5; 14 nucleotides line up with TRBD2. Germline CDR1 reads SGHVS; CDR2 reads FNYEAQ. The CDR3 loop spans 18 amino acids. The V gene end was trimmed by 5 bases and the J gene end by 2 bases; junction bases not matched to a gene: 10.